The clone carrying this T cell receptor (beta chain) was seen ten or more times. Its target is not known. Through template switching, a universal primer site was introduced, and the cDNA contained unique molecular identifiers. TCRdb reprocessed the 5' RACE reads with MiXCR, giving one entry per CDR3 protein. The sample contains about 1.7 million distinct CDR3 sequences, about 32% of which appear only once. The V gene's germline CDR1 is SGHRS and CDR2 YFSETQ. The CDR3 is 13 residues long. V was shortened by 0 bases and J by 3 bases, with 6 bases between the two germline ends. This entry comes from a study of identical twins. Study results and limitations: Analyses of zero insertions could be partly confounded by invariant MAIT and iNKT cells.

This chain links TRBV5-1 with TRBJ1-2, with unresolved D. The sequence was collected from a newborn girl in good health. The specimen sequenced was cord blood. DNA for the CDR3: TGCGCCAGCAGCTTGGTAGTTGACTATGGCTACACCTTC. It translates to CASSLVVDYGYTF.